Listed here is a single T cell receptor (beta chain). No antigen is known for it. The assay was immunoSEQ multiplex PCR, and TCRdb's table has in-frame clones only and misses some. The data contain about 76,000 clones, roughly nine tenths of them singletons. Trimming cost V 4 bases and J 8 bases, with 18 bases left between them. Germline V gives CDR1 SGHRS, CDR2 YFSETQ. The CDR3 runs 15 residues. These data originate in a study of OX40 agonist ivuxolimab in advanced cancers. The study, taken as a whole, reports: Clonal expansion was seen in CD4+ and CD8+ blood T cells by week 6 at 0.1 to 3.0 mg/kg. The authors did not determine the antigen specificity of the expanded peripheral T cells.

The rearrangement uses TRBV5-1 and TRBJ1-4, with D perhaps matching TRBD1 (5 bases). The starting material was CD4+ or CD8+ T cells sorted from blood, obtained in a trial of the OX40 agonist ivuxolimab. The clonotype originates from an adult with an advanced solid tumor such as melanoma, head and neck, liver or kidney cancer. The CDR3 bases are TGCGCCAGCAGCCCCGTTGGGGGTACTGACGAAAAACTGTTTTTT. It encodes CASSPVGGTDEKLFF.